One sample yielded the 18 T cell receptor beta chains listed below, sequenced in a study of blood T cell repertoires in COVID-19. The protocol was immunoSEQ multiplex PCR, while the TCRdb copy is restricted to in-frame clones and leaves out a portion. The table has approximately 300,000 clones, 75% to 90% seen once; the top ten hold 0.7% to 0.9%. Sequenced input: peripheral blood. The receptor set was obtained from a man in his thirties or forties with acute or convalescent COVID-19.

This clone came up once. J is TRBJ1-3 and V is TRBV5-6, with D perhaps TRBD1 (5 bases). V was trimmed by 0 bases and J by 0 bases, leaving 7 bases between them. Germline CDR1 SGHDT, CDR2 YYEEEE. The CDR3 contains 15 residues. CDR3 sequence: CASSLAGFSGNTIYF. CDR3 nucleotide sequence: TGTGCCAGCAGCTTGGCAGGGTTCTCTGGAAACACCATATATTTT.

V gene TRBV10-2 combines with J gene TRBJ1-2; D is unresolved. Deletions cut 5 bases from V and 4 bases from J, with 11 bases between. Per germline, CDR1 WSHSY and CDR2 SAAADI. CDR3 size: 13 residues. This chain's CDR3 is CASSPPQSYGYTF. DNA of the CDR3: TGCGCCAGCAGTCCCCCCCAGTCCTATGGCTACACCTTC.

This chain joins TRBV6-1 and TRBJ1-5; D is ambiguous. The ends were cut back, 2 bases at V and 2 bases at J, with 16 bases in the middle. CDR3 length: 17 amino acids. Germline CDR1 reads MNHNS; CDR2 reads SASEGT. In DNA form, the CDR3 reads TGTGCCAGCAGTGAACTAACTCCACTACTCGGCAATCAGCCCCAGCATTTT. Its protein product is CASSELTPLLGNQPQHF.

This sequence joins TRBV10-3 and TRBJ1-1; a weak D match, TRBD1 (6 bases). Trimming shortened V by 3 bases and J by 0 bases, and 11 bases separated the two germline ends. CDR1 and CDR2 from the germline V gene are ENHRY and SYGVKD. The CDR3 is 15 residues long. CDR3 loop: CAISDRGLLNTEAFF. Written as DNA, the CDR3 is TGTGCCATCAGTGACAGGGGATTGCTGAACACTGAAGCTTTCTTT.

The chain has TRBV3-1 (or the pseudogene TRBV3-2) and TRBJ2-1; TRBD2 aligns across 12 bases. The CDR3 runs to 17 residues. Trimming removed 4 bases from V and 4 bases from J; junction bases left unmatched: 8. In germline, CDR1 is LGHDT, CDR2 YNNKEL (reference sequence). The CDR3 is CASSPYEGLAGYNEQFF. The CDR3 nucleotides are TGTGCCAGCAGCCCGTACGAGGGACTAGCGGGTTACAATGAGCAGTTCTTC.

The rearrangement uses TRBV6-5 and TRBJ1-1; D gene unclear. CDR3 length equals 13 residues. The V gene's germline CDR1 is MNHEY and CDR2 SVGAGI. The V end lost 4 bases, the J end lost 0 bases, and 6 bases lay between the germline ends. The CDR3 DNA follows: TGTGCCAGCAGTTTCCGGGTGAACACTGAAGCTTTCTTT. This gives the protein CASSFRVNTEAFF.

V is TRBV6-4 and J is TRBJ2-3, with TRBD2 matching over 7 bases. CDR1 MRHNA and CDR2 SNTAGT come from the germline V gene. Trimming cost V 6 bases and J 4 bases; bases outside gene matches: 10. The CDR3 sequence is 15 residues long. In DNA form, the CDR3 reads TGTGCCAGCAGCATGACGGGGGGAGTCTCAGATACGCAGTATTTT. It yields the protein CASSMTGGVSDTQYF.

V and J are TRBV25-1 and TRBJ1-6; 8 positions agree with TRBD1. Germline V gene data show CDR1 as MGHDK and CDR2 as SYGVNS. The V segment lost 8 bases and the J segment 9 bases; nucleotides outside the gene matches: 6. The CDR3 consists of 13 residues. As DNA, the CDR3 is TGTGCCAGCCGCGACAGGGGAAGTTCACCCCTCCACTTT. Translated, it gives CASRDRGSSPLHF.

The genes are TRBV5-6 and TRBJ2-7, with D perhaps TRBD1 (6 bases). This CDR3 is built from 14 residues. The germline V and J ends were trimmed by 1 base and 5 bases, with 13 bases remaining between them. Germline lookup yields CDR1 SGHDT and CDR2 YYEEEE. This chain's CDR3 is CASSLLGQSDEQYF. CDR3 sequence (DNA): TGTGCCAGCAGCTTGTTAGGACAGTCGGACGAGCAGTACTTC.

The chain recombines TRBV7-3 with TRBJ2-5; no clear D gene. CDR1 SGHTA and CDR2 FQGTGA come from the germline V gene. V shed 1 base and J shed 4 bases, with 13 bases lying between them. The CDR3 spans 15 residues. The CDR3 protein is CASSLNGLLRETQYF. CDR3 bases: TGTGCCAGCAGCTTAAATGGGCTCCTCCGAGAGACCCAGTACTTC.

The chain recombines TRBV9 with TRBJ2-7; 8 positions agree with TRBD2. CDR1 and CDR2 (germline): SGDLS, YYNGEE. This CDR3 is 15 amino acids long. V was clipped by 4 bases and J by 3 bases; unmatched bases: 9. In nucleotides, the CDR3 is TGTGCCAGCAGCTTGTCCGGGACTAGTGACTACGAGCAGTACTTC. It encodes CASSLSGTSDYEQYF.

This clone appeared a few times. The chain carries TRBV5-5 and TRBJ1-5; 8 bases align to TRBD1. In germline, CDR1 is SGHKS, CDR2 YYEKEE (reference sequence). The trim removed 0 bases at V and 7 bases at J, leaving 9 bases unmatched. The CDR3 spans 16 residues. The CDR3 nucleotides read TGTGCCAGCAGCTTGGTACCCGCAGGGACAGGACAGCCCCAGCATTTT. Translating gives CASSLVPAGTGQPQHF.

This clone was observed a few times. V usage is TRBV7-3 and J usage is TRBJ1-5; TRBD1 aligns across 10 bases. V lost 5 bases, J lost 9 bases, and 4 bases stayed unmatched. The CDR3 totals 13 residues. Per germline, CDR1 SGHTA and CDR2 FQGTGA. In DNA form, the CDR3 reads TGTGCCAGCAGCCAGGACAGGGGGTCGCCCCAGCATTTT. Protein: CASSQDRGSPQHF.

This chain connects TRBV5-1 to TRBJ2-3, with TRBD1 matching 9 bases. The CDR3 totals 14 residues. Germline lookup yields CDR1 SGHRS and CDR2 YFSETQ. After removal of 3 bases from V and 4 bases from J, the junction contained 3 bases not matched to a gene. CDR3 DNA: TGCGCCAGCAGCTCGAGGACAGGGGCAGATACGCAGTATTTT. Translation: CASSSRTGADTQYF.

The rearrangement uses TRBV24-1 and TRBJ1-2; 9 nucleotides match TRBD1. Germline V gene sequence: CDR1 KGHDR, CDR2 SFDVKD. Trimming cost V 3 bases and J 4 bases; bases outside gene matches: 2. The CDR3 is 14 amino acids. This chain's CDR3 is CATSDRGQGYGYTF. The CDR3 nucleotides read TGTGCCACCAGTGATAGGGGACAGGGCTATGGCTACACCTTC.

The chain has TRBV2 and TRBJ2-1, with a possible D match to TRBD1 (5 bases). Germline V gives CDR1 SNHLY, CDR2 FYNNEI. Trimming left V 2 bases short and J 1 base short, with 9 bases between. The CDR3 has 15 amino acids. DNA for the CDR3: TGTGCCAGCAGTGAACAGGGTAGGTCCTACAATGAGCAGTTCTTC. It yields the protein CASSEQGRSYNEQFF.

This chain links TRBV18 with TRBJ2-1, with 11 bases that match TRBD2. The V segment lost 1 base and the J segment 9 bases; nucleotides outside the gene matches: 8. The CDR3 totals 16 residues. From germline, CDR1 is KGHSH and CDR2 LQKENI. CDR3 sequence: CASSPQTSGSYGEQFF. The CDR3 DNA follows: TGTGCCAGCTCACCACAAACTAGCGGGAGTTATGGTGAGCAGTTCTTC.

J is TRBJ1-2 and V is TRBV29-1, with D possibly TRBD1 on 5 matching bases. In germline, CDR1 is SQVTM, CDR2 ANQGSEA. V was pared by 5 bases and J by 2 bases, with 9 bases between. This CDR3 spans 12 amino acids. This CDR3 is CSVYSGNYGYTF. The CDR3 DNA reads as TGCAGCGTTTATTCAGGGAACTATGGCTACACCTTC.